This entry features one T cell receptor beta chain sequence. RNA, at about 0.5 to 1 ug, was reverse transcribed with random hexamers. Each CDR3 protein gets one entry after TCRdb re-called the immunoSEQ multiplex PCR reads with MiXCR. The sample contains 300,000 or so distinct CDR3 sequences, about 90% of which appear only once. These data originate in a study of CD8 T cells in Susac syndrome. CDR1 and CDR2 from the germline V gene are PRHDT and FYEKMQ (reference sequence). V dropped 6 bases and J dropped 5; count of bases not matched to a gene: 7. The CDR3 consists of 14 residues. The sequenced material came from CD4+ T cells from PBMCs. The sequence derives from a human donor with multiple sclerosis. The V and J genes are TRBV13 and TRBJ1-1; 9 nucleotides line up with TRBD1. CDR3 residues: CASSLTGGVTEAFF. The CDR3 DNA is TGTGCCAGCAGTTTGACAGGGGGGGTAACTGAAGCTTTCTTT.